This TCR beta chain was profiled in a study of a mutant IDH1 vaccine in newly diagnosed glioma. Overall study context: All eight of the vaccinations patients received fell in weeks 1, 3, 5, 7, 11, 15, 19 and 23. Beginning 4-6 weeks after radiotherapy alone, or with temozolomide cycles, vaccination took place.

Germline V gene sequence: CDR1 MNHEY, CDR2 SMNVEV (reference sequence). Trimming cost V 4 bases and J 6 bases; bases outside gene matches: 3. This CDR3 contains 12 residues. A word on this clone: What it binds is not known.

Study-level points and caveats: Changes in top peripheral clonotypes did not appear linked to pseudoprogression.

Indicated time point: week 23, last vaccination. Every single dose of the vaccine, 300 ug of mutant IDH1 20-mer peptide, came with topical imiquimod. Assay: immunoSEQ multiplex PCR; the TCRdb copy retains only in-frame clones and omits some. The sample has tens of thousands of clones, around 87% seen once. The rearrangement uses TRBV27 and TRBJ2-7; 7 nucleotides match TRBD2. This clonotype originated in a man aged 40-49 years with glioma. The specimen was PBMCs, collected from a glioma patient whose treatment included an IDH1 peptide vaccine. The CDR3 coding sequence is TGTGCCAGCAGTTCGGGGGGAGGCGAGCAGTACTTC. Its protein is CASSSGGGEQYF.